This T cell receptor beta chain came from a study of blood T cell repertoires in COVID-19. The CDR3 loop spans 14 amino acids. Trimming removed 7 bases from V and 4 bases from J, with 13 bases in between. In germline, CDR1 is KGHDR, CDR2 SFDVKD. Some clones are missing from TCRdb's copy, which holds only in-frame ones; the method was immunoSEQ multiplex PCR. The sample lists under 250,000 clones; roughly 86% were seen once. Sequencing used peripheral blood. The receptor's source is a woman between 65 and 79 years old with active or convalescent COVID-19. The chain links TRBV24-1 to TRBJ1-5; D is ambiguous. The CDR3, as DNA: TGTGCCACCAGCTGGGGAGAGGTGAATCAGCCCCAGCATTTT. As protein: CATSWGEVNQPQHF.